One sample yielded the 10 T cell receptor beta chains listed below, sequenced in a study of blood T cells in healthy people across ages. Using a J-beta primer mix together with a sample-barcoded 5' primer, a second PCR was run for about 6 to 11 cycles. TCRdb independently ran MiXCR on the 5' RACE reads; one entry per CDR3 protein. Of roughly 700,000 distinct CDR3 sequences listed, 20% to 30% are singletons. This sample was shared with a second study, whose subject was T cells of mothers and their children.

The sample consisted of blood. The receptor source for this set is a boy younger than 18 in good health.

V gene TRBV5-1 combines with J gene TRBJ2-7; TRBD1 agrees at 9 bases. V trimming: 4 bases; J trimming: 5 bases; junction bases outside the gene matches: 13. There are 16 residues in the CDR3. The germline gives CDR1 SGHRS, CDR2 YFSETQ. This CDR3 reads CASSRAGQGKANEQYF. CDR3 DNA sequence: TGCGCCAGCAGCCGAGCCGGACAGGGGAAGGCCAACGAGCAGTACTTC.

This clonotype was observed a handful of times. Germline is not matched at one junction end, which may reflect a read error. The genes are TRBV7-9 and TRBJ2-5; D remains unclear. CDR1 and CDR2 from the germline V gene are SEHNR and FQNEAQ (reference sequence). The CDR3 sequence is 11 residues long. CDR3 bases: TGTGCCAGCACCAAGTCCTACGAGCAGTGCTTC. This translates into CASTKSYEQCF.

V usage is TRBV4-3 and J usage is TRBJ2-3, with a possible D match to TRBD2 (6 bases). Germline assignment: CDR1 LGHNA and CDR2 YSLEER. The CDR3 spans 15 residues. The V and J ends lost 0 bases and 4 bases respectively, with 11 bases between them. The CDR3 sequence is CASSQDLGTPDTQYF. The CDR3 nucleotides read TGCGCCAGCAGCCAAGATTTAGGGACTCCAGATACGCAGTATTTT.

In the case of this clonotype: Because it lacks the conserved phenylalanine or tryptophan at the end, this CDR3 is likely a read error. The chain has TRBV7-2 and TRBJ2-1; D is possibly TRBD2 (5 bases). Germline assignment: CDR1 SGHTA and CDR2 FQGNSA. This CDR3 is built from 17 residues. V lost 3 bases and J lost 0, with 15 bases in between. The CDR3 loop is CASSFRPAESSYNEQFL. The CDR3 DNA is TGTGCCAGCAGCTTCAGGCCAGCGGAGAGCTCCTACAATGAGCAGTTCCTC.

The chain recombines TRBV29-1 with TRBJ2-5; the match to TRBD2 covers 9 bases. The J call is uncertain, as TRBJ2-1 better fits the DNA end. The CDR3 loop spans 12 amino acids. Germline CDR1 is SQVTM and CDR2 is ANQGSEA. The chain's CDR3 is CSVDSGSNEQFF. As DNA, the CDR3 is TGCAGCGTTGATAGCGGGAGCAATGAGCAGTTCTTC.

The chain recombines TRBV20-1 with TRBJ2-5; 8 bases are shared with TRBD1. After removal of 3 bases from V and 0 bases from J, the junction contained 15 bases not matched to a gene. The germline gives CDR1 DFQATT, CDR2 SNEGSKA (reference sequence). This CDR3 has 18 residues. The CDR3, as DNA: TGCAGTGCTAGGTTAGGTGGCCAGGGGGCGAGATACCAAGAGACCCAGTACTTC. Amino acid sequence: CSARLGGQGARYQETQYF.

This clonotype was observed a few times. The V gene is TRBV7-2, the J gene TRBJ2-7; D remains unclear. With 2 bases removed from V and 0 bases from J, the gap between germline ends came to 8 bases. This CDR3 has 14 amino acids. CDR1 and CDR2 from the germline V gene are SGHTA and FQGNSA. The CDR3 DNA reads TGTGCCAGCAGCTTAATAAGTTACTCCTACGAGCAGTACTTC. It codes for CASSLISYSYEQYF.

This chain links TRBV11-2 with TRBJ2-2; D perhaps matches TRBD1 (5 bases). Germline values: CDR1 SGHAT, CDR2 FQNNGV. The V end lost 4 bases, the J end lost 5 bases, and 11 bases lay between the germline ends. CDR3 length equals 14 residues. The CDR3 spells CASSSIRETGELFF. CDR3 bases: TGTGCCAGCAGCTCTATCAGGGAAACCGGGGAGCTGTTTTTT.

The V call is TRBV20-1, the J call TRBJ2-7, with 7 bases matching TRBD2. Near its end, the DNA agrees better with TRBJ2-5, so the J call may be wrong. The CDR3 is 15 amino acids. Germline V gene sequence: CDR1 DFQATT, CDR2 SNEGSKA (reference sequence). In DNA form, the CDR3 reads TGCAGTGCTAGAGATTCGGGCGGGAGCTTCGAGACCCAGTACTTC. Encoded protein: CSARDSGGSFETQYF.

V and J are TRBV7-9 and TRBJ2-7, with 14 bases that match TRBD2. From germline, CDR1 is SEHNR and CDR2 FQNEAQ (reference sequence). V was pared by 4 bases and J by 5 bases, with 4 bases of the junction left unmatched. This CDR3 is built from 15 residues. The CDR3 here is CASSSGTSGRDEQYF. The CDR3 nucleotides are TGTGCCAGCAGCTCCGGGACTAGCGGGAGAGACGAGCAGTACTTC.